This TCR beta chain came from a study of blood T cell repertoires in COVID-19. About the study: Acute and convalescent COVID-19 specimens originated in the United States, Italy and Spain. T cells, B-cell-depleted T cells, or PBMCs supplied cDNA or gDNA.

In the study's own analysis: Using reference gene primer amplification, nucleated cell counts were estimated. The assay was immunoSEQ multiplex PCR, and TCRdb's table has in-frame clones only and misses some. That table supplies the V and J calls and clone size; D and trimming were determined from the DNA. The table lists 150,000 to 200,000 clones, around 87% of them singletons, with roughly 7.3% in the top ten. Germline loops: CDR1 KGHSH, CDR2 LQKENI. The trim removed 0 bases at V and 4 bases at J, leaving 6 bases unmatched. The CDR3 covers 17 residues. This sequence originates from a woman older than 75 in a cohort sampled during active or convalescent COVID-19. The J gene is TRBJ2-1, the V gene TRBV18; TRBD1 aligns across 10 bases. Sequencing input: peripheral blood. The CDR3 nucleotides read TGTGCCAGCTCACCACCGATGACAGGGGGCGATTACAATGAGCAGTTCTTC. Translated, it gives CASSPPMTGGDYNEQFF.